The clone carrying this T cell receptor beta chain occurred many times. Trimming took off 1 base at V and 4 bases at J, with 6 bases between the two ends. The CDR3 covers 13 residues. Looked up from germline, CDR1 is SEHNR and CDR2 is FQNEAQ (reference sequence). This sample was taken from a study of low-dose radiotherapy and immunotherapy resistance in tumors. Study-level information: Those assigned to Cohort 2 were treated with 1 Gy per fraction every two weeks (13 Gy in total over 26 weeks). Daily intake of oral aspirin 300 mg by patients lasted four cycles and began on cycle 1 day 1. Patients were given intravenous nivolumab 240 mg every two weeks plus ipilimumab 1 mg/kg every six weeks. Every two weeks, one day ahead of radiation and immunotherapy, cyclophosphamide 200 mg/m2 was given (intravenously).

Alpha- and beta-chain coverage of first-strand cDNA came from TRAV- and TRBV-specific primers. Amplification, which lasted around 20 PCR cycles, used a constant-region primer and V-primer adapter to amplify TCRs. MiXCR was run by TCRdb on the reads, yielding one entry per CDR3 protein. The sample consists of 30,000 or so distinct CDR3 sequences, roughly 49% of them appearing once. Time point meaning: after trial treatment. Treatment described: LDRT plus nivolumab, ipilimumab, low-dose cyclophosphamide and aspirin (RACIN trial). This receptor was taken from a male donor with gallbladder cancer. The input for sequencing was PBMCs, taken after low-dose radiotherapy plus immunotherapy. The chain uses TRBV7-9 and TRBJ2-3, with a weak D call TRBD1 (6 bases). The CDR3 DNA sequence: TGTGCCAGCAGCTTAGGGGGGCCAGATACGCAGTATTTT. Its protein product is CASSLGGPDTQYF.